The entry below describes one T cell receptor beta chain. Since the CDR3 does not end with the conserved phenylalanine or tryptophan, this likely comes from a read error. The library came from three nested PCR rounds adapted from ARM-PCR protocols. In TCRdb, the multiplex PCR reads were re-called with MiXCR into one record per CDR3 protein. Of approximately 100,000 distinct CDR3 sequences in the sample, 60% to 80% are singletons; the top ten hold 37%. The data belong to a study of tumor and adjacent non-tumor tissue in lung cancer. RNA was extracted from bulk tissue without any cell sorting. This TCR derives from an older woman with non-small cell lung cancer. The sequenced sample consisted of lung tumor tissue.

As DNA, the CDR3 is TGTGCCAGCAGGGGACAGGGGCCCAACAATGAGCAGTTCGTC. Protein: CASRGQGPNNEQFV. The V and J genes are TRBV11-3 and TRBJ2-1; TRBD1 aligns across 10 bases. The germline CDR1 and CDR2 sequences are SGHNT and YENEEA. The CDR3 covers 14 residues. The V and J ends lost 6 bases and 5 bases, in that order; junction bases with no gene match: 4.